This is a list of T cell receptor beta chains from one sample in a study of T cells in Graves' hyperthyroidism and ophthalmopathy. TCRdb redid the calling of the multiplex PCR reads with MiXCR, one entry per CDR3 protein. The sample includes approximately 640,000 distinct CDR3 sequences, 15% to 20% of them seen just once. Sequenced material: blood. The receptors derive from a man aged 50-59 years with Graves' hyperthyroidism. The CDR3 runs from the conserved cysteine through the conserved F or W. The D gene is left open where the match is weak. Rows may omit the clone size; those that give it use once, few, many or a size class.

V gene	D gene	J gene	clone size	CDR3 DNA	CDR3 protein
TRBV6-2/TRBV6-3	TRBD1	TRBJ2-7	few	TGTGCCAGCAGTTTAACCTCCGGGACAGGGGGCGACGAGCAGTACTTC	CASSLTSGTGGDEQYF
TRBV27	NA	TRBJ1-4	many	TGTGCCAGCAGTTTCCTCGGGGAAAAACTGTTTTTT	CASSFLGEKLFF
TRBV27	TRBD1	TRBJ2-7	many	TGTGCCAGCAGTCTAAACAGGGGGCGCGACTACGAGCAGTACTTC	CASSLNRGRDYEQYF
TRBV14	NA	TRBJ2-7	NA	TGTGCCAGCAGCCAACGGGTTGGGGGGCTGGGCGAGCAGTACTTC	CASSQRVGGLGEQYF
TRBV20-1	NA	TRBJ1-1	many	TGCAGTGCTAGAGATGTTGGAGGGGCCACTGAAGCTTTCTTT	CSARDVGGATEAFF
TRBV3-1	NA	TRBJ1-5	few	TGTGCCAGCAGCCAAGGAGGGACCTCCCAACAGCATTTT	CASSQGGTSQQHF
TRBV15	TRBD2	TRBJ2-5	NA	TGTGCCACCAGCACGGCTAGCGGGAGGGTTAGTCAAGAGACCCAGTACTTC	CATSTASGRVSQETQYF
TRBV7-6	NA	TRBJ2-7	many	TGTGCCAGCAGCTTAGCGACAGACTACGAGCAGTACTTC	CASSLATDYEQYF
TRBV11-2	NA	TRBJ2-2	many	TGTGCCAGCAGCTTAGTAGCCGGCGGGGAGCTGTTTTTT	CASSLVAGGELFF
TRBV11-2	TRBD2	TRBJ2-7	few	TGTGCCAGCAGCTTAGATAGGGAGGGGGAGCAGTACTTC	CASSLDREGEQYF
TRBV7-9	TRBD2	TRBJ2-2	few	TGTGCCAGCAGCTTAATGGGACTAGCGGGAGCCGGGGAGCTGTTTTTT	CASSLMGLAGAGELFF
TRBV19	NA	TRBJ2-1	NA	TGTGCCAGTAGCTTTCCCGGGGACAATGAGCAGTTCTTC	CASSFPGDNEQFF
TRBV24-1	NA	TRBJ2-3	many	TGTGCCACCAGTGATGCGGGGTTGGCAGATACGCAGTATTTT	CATSDAGLADTQYF
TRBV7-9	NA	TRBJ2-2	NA	TGTGCCAGCAGCTTAGGACCAGCGCACACCGGGGAGCTGTTTTTT	CASSLGPAHTGELFF
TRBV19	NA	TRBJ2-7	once	TGTGCCAGTAGTATAGTTGGTAGGGCACCAACCTACGAGCAGTACTTC	CASSIVGRAPTYEQYF
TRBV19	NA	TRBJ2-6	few	TGTGCCAGTAGTAGACTGGACGCCCGGGCCAACGTCCTGACTTTC	CASSRLDARANVLTF
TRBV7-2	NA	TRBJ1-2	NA	TGTGCCACCCGCGGTGGCAGGGCCTTTTTCTATGGCTACACCTTC	CATRGGRAFFYGYTF
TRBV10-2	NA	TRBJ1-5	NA	TGCGCCAGCACCCTTAACAGGGATCAGCCCCAGCATTTT	CASTLNRDQPQHF
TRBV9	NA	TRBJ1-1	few	TGTGCCACCATTTTTGGACAGCCTAAGGATGACACTGAAGCTTTCTTT	CATIFGQPKDDTEAFF
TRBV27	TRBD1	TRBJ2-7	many	TGTGCCAGCAGTTCAGGGCGGGGACAGGGTTTCCACGAGCAGTACTTC	CASSSGRGQGFHEQYF
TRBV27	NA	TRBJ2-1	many	TGTGCCAGCAGTTTTTTCAAGAGCAATGAGCAGTTCTTC	CASSFFKSNEQFF
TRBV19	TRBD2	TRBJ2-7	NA	TGTGCCAGTAGTAGGACTAGGGAAGCCTACGAGCAGTACTTC	CASSRTREAYEQYF
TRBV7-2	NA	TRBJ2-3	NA	TGTGCCAGCACCCGAAACTGGGACGCCACAGATACGCAGTATTTT	CASTRNWDATDTQYF
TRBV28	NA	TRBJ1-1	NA	TGTGCCAGCAGTTTTGGAATCACTGAAGCTTTCTTT	CASSFGITEAFF
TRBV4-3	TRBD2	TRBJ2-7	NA	TGCGCCAGCAGCCAAGAAAGGGACTACCACCACGAGCAGTACTTC	CASSQERDYHHEQYF
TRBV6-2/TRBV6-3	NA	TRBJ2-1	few	TGTGCCAGCAGGGACACAGTATCGGAGCAGTTCTTC	CASRDTVSEQFF
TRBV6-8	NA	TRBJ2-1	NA	TGTGCCAGCACATGGGCGGGGCTTATCACTGGGCAGTTCTTC	CASTWAGLITGQFF
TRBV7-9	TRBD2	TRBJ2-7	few	TGTGCCACCCGGGGGGGGAGCTCCTACGAGCAGTACTTC	CATRGGSSYEQYF
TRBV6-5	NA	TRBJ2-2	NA	TGTGCCAGCAGTTATTTGGGGCGGAACACCGGGGAGCTGTTTTTT	CASSYLGRNTGELFF
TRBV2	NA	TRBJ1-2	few	TGTGCCAGCAGGGATATCTATGGCTACACCTTC	CASRDIYGYTF
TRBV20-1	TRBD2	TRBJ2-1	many	TGCAGTGCTAGGGGACTAGCCCTTACTGAGCAGTTCTTC	CSARGLALTEQFF
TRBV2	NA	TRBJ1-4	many	TGTGCCAGCCTCATGGTGGCAGAAAATAATGAAAAACTGTTTTTT	CASLMVAENNEKLFF
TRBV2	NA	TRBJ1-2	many	TGTGCCAGCAGTGAAATGGGGCAGTATGGCTACACCTTC	CASSEMGQYGYTF
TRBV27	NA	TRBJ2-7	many	TGTGCCAGCAGTTCAACGGACAGAATCTCCTACGAGCAGTACTTC	CASSSTDRISYEQYF
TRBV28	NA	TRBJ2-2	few	TGTGCCAGCAGTTTTATGGCGCTAGTCACCGGGGAGCTGTTTTTT	CASSFMALVTGELFF
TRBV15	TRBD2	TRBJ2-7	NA	TGTGCCACCGGAAACCCTAGCGGGGGTAACTACGAGCAGTACTTC	CATGNPSGGNYEQYF
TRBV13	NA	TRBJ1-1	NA	TGTGCCAGCAGCTTAAAGTATATTGGGAACACTGAAGCTTTCTTT	CASSLKYIGNTEAFF
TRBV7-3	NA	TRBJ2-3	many	TGTGCCAGCAGCTTATCATTAGGGGACATGGAGTATTTT	CASSLSLGDMEYF
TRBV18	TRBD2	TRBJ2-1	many	TGTGCCAGCTCACAAGGGACTAGCGATGAGCAGTTCTTC	CASSQGTSDEQFF
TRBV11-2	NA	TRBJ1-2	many	TGTGCCAGCAGCACCCGGACGGCCCTTAACTATGGCTACACCTTC	CASSTRTALNYGYTF
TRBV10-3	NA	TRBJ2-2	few	TGTGCCATACAGGGTCCCGGGGAGCTGTTTTTT	CAIQGPGELFF
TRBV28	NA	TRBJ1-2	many	TGTGCCAGCATCTCACCGGGGACCTCCTATGGCTACACCTTC	CASISPGTSYGYTF
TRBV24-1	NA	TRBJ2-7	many	TGTGCCACCAGTGATTCCAGTACCTTGGCGGAGCAGTACTTC	CATSDSSTLAEQYF
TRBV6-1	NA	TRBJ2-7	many	TGTGCCAGCAGTGAATACCGAGCCTACGAGCAGTACTTC	CASSEYRAYEQYF
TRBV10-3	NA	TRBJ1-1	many	TGTGCCATCAGTGAATGGCAGGGAACTGAAGCTTTCTTT	CAISEWQGTEAFF
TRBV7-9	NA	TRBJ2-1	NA	TGTGCCAGCAGCTTAGAAGGACGCGAAAAACAGTTCTTC	CASSLEGREKQFF
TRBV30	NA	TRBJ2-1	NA	TGTGCCTGGAGTGTACAAGTATTCCCCCTGTTCTTC	CAWSVQVFPLFF
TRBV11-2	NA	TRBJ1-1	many	TGTGCCAGCAGCTTACAGGGCGTGAACACTGAAGCTTTCTTT	CASSLQGVNTEAFF
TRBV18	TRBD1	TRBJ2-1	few	TGTGCCAGCTCACCACCGACAGGGGCGGGCTCCAATGAGCAGTTCTTC	CASSPPTGAGSNEQFF
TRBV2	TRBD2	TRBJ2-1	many	TGTGCCAGCCAGACTAGCGGGAACGACAATGAGCAGTTCTTC	CASQTSGNDNEQFF
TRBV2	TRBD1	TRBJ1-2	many	TGTGCCAGCAGTGTGTCGGCAGGGGGAGGCTATGGCTACACCTTC	CASSVSAGGGYGYTF